This T cell receptor (beta chain) was obtained from a study of blood T cells in healthy people across ages. Study-level background: Using template switching, researchers captured about one barcoded beta molecule for each two T cells.

Combining a sample-barcoded 5' primer with a J-beta primer mix, a second PCR ran for about 6 to 11 cycles. Per-sample output comprised a minimum of 3 million paired-end reads containing CDR3. TCRdb re-called the 5' RACE reads with MiXCR, one entry per CDR3 protein. The data contain about 570,000 distinct CDR3 sequences, about 26% of them singletons. The CDR3 sequence is 16 residues long. V was cut by 0 bases and J by 1 base, with 10 bases left in between. Germline V gene data show CDR1 as SGDLS and CDR2 as YYNGEE. For this clonotype: Its antigen is unknown.

The study's findings and limits: The donors' CMV status was not determined, possibly confounding changes in expanded clonotypes. Per-million-T-cell TCR beta diversity fell roughly linearly with age.

This sequence joins TRBV9 and TRBJ2-2; D is perhaps TRBD1 or TRBD2 (5 bases each). This TCR was sampled from a woman between 65 and 79 years old in good health. The sequencing sample was made of blood. CDR3 coding DNA: TGTGCCAGCAGCGTAGTGGGACGGCAGAACACCGGGGAGCTGTTTTTT. It codes for CASSVVGRQNTGELFF.